The 5 T cell receptor beta chains in this list originate from one sample, sequenced in a study of T cell repertoires in cytomegalovirus infection. Each CDR3 protein gets one entry after TCRdb re-called the reads with MiXCR. The data hold 120,000 to 150,000 distinct CDR3 sequences, with about 6.5% observed a single time. Sequenced sample: PBMCs. These receptors were obtained from a human donor in good health (CMV status not recorded). Some clones in this sample may be carry-over from other donors' samples.

This clonotype has ten or more counts. The rearrangement uses TRBV19 and TRBJ2-7; D call uncertain. Per the germline V gene, CDR1 is LNHDA and CDR2 is SQIVND (reference sequence). CDR3 length: 15 residues. V was shortened by 0 bases and J by 1 base, with 10 bases between the two germline ends. CDR3 coding DNA: TGTGCCAGTAGTATAGACCAACAGTCGTCCTACGAGCAGTACTTC. Protein: CASSIDQQSSYEQYF.

In this sample, this clonotype turned up many times. The gene calls are TRBV2 and TRBJ1-6; tentative D call: TRBD1 (5 bases). Germline-derived CDR1 and CDR2 are SNHLY and FYNNEI. V gave up 0 bases and J gave up 12 bases, with 9 bases separating them. The CDR3 has 13 residues. The CDR3 DNA reads TGTGCCAGCAGTGAAGCTAGAGGGGAACCCCTCCACTTT. Translated: CASSEARGEPLHF.

This chain joins TRBV7-2 and TRBJ1-1; a possible D gene is TRBD1 (6 bases). Trimming pared 5 bases from V and 2 bases from J, leaving 9 bases between. This CDR3 spans 13 amino acids. The germline V gene encodes CDR1 SGHTA and CDR2 FQGNSA. For the CDR3, the DNA is TGTGCCAGCAGCCGGGACACTAACACTGAAGCTTTCTTT. This gives the protein CASSRDTNTEAFF.

The sample holds many counts of this clonotype. The V gene is TRBV11-1, the J gene TRBJ1-1; D not certain. The V end was cut by 5 bases, the J end by 0 bases, with 13 bases between. Germline CDR1 and CDR2: SGHAT and FQDESV (reference sequence). This CDR3 is built from 15 residues. The CDR3 DNA is TGTGCCAGCAGCCCAAGCTTGAGCATGAACACTGAAGCTTTCTTT. Its protein product is CASSPSLSMNTEAFF.

This clonotype was counted at least ten times. This sequence joins TRBV7-9 and TRBJ1-2; 9 bases fit TRBD1. Looked up from germline, CDR1 is SEHNR and CDR2 is FQNEAQ (reference sequence). This CDR3 region has 15 residues. J gave up 8 bases and V 5 bases, and 12 bases lay outside the gene matches. CDR3 loop: CASSTPGQGRNGYTF. The CDR3 DNA sequence: TGTGCCAGCAGCACGCCGGGACAGGGCAGAAACGGCTACACCTTC.